This T cell receptor (beta chain) was captured in a study of blood T cell repertoires in COVID-19. The assay was immunoSEQ multiplex PCR, and TCRdb's table has in-frame clones only and misses some. The sample includes some 67,000 clones, 90% of them seen just once. The sample was peripheral blood. This receptor was identified in a woman between 18 and 30 years old with acute or convalescent COVID-19.

CDR3 sequence: CASSIRGISNQPQHF. The CDR3 region has the DNA TGTGCCAGTAGTATAAGGGGTATTAGCAATCAGCCCCAGCATTTT. V usage is TRBV19 and J usage is TRBJ1-5; possible D gene TRBD1, 5 bases. The germline CDR1 and CDR2 sequences are LNHDA and SQIVND (reference sequence). V was pared by 2 bases and J by 0 bases, with 8 bases between. The CDR3 is made up of 15 amino acids.